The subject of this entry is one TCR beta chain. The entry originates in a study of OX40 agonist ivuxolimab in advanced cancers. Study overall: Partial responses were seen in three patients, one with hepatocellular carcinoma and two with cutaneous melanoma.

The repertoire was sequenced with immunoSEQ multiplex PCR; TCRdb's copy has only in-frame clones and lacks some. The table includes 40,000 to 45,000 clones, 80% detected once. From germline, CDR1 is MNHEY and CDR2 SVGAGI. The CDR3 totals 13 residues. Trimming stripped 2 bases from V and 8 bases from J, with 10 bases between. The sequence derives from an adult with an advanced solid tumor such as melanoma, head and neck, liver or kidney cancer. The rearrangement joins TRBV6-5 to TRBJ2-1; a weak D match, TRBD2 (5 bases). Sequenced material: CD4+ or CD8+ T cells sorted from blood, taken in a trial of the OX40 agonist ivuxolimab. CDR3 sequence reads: CASSYRIGDEQFF. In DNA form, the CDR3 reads TGTGCCAGCAGTTACAGGATCGGGGATGAGCAGTTCTTC.